The source of this T cell receptor (beta chain) is a study of beta chain features in type 1 diabetes. Overall study results and limits: VDJ junctions from type 1 diabetes patients carried fewer insertions and larger deletions.

This clone has only a few counts. Its antigen is not identified. Germline V lookup: CDR1 KGHSH, CDR2 LQKENI. With 5 bases removed from V and 3 bases from J, the gap between germline ends came to 11 bases. This CDR3 region has 14 residues. The isolated RNA, all of it, was reverse transcribed, so expressed TCRB transcripts were what got sequenced. The method was immunoSEQ multiplex PCR; TCRdb's version includes in-frame clones alone and lacks a portion of them. The sample holds under 200,000 clones; less than 9.5% are singletons and the top ten take 2.3%. The TCR was taken from a woman under 30 in good health. The genes are TRBV18 and TRBJ1-5; perhaps TRBD1 as D (5 bases). The sample comprised central memory CD4+ T cells from blood. In DNA form, the CDR3 reads TGTGCCAGCTCAGATTCAGGGATCAATCAGCCCCAGCATTTT. This encodes CASSDSGINQPQHF. Combining the CDR3 with reference TRBV18 and TRBJ1-5 gives the whole variable domain NAGVMQNPRHLVRRRGQEARLRCSPMKGHSHVYWYRQLPEEGLKFMVYLQKENIIDESGMPKERFSAEFPKEGPSILRIQQVVRGDSAAYFCASSDSGINQPQHFGDGTRLSIL.